This entry lists 30 T cell receptor beta chains sequenced from one sample in a study of T-cell memory formation after mild COVID-19 (dated by TCRdb to 2020 to 2023). The protocol used for the library was 5' RACE. Data came from an Illumina NovaSeq 6000. The raw public data were reprocessed by TCRdb itself: fastp quality trimming at Q25, MiXCR clonotype calling, in-frame beta chains only. For every CDR3 protein sequence, its rows merge into one entry that carries the most common genes and DNA. This sample has just over 350,000 distinct CDR3 sequences in its table, and approximately 15% of those were observed once. The top ten constitute 22% of the sample. The sequenced material came from PBMCs or a T cell subset sorted from them (not recorded which). The receptors stem from a young man who had mild COVID-19 (a few samples of this study predate the infection). The sample titles of this study are shuffled in the database, so cell type and time point are left out; the donor was told from shared clones.

V is TRBV19 and J is TRBJ1-5; D ambiguous. V was clipped by 3 bases and J by 5 bases, with 8 bases between them. CDR3 size: 13 residues. Germline CDR1 reads LNHDA; CDR2 reads SQIVND (reference sequence). The DNA of the CDR3 is TGTGCCAGTAGTATCCGGCTAGATCAGCCCCAGCATTTT. This sequence encodes CASSIRLDQPQHF.

This clonotype was counted a few times. The rearrangement uses TRBV18 and TRBJ1-2, with 9 positions matching TRBD1. Germline lookup yields CDR1 KGHSH and CDR2 LQKENI. The CDR3 is made up of 14 amino acids. The J segment lost 7 bases and the V segment lost 6 bases, leaving 9 bases of the junction unmatched. The DNA of the CDR3 is TGTGCCAGCTCGCCGGGACAGGGCGGTGTTGGCTACACCTTC. This codes for CASSPGQGGVGYTF.

The chain has TRBV20-1 and TRBJ1-5; D gene uncertain. Germline-derived CDR1 and CDR2 are DFQATT and SNEGSKA (reference sequence). The CDR3 runs to 14 residues. Trimming cost V 4 bases and J 6 bases, with 16 bases left between them. The CDR3 nucleotides read TGCAGTGCTACGGCCAGTGGTTTGATTCAGCCCCAGCATTTT. The encoded protein is CSATASGLIQPQHF.

The chain joins TRBV12-3 or TRBV12-4 to TRBJ1-2, with no clear D. Deletions cut 3 bases from V and 4 bases from J, with 12 bases between. This CDR3 has 14 amino acids. CDR3 amino acids: CASSFSTPGYGYTF. CDR3 nucleotide sequence: TGTGCCAGCAGTTTCAGCACCCCCGGCTATGGCTACACCTTC.

This chain joins TRBV28 and TRBJ1-1; no clear D. Trimming left V 1 base short and J 6 bases short, with 6 bases between. The length of the CDR3 is 12 residues. Germline CDR1 reads MDHEN; CDR2 reads SYDVKM. The CDR3 spells CASSLFGSEAFF. The CDR3 DNA reads TGTGCCAGCAGTTTATTCGGCTCTGAAGCTTTCTTT.

This clonotype was counted many times. The chain employs TRBV7-8 and TRBJ2-3, with D possibly matching TRBD2 (5 bases). V was clipped by 1 base and J by 7 bases, with 9 bases between them. This CDR3 has 13 amino acids. CDR1 is SGHVS, CDR2 FQNEAQ, per germline. The CDR3 nucleotides read TGTGCCAGCAGCTTAGAGGCGGGTAATACGCAGTATTTT. It is translated as CASSLEAGNTQYF. Full variable domain (remainder filled in from reference TRBV7-8 and TRBJ2-3): GAGVSQSPRYKVAKRGQDVALRCDPISGHVSLFWYQQALGQGPEFLTYFQNEAQLDKSGLPSDRFFAERPEGSVSTLKIQRTQQEDSAVYLCASSLEAGNTQYFGPGTRLTVL.

Ten or more counts support this clonotype. The junction differs from germline at one of its ends, possibly a read error. The gene calls are TRBV5-1 and TRBJ2-2; TRBD1 agrees at 7 bases. CDR1 is SGHRS and CDR2 is YFSETQ in the germline V gene. The CDR3 extends over 15 amino acids. CDR3 bases: TGTGCCAGCAGCCCCCGGGACAGGAACACCGGGGAGCTGTTTTTT. This codes for CASSPRDRNTGELFF.

In this sample, this clonotype turned up a few times. The J gene is TRBJ1-5, the V gene TRBV21-1. TRBV21-1 is classified as a pseudogene. The CDR3 loop spans 11 amino acids. The CDR3 protein is CASSRNQPQHF. CDR3 in DNA: TGTGCCAGCAGCAGAAATCAGCCCCAGCATTTT.

The chain uses TRBV6-2 or TRBV6-3 and TRBJ1-1, with no clear D. The CDR3 extends over 13 amino acids. Germline V gives CDR1 MNHEY, CDR2 SVGEGT. V lost 0 bases, J lost 3 bases, and 5 bases lay in between. The CDR3 DNA is TGTGCCAGCAGTTACTCGAGGGACACTGAAGCTTTCTTT. It specifies CASSYSRDTEAFF.

The rearrangement links TRBV7-9 to TRBJ2-7; D possibly corresponds to TRBD1 (5 bases). CDR1 SEHNR and CDR2 FQNEAQ come from the germline V gene (reference sequence). CDR3 size: 15 residues. V was shortened by 1 base and J by 2 bases, with 12 bases between the two germline ends. This chain's CDR3 is CASSLGTGRAYEQYF. CDR3 DNA: TGTGCCAGCAGCTTAGGGACGGGCAGGGCCTACGAGCAGTACTTC.

The rearrangement joins TRBV7-7 to TRBJ2-5; TRBD1 or TRBD2 may be the D gene (5 bases each). The CDR3 has 15 residues. Trimming took 1 base from V and 5 from J, leaving 14 bases between them. Germline V gene data show CDR1 as SSHAT and CDR2 as FNYEAQ (reference sequence). CDR3 DNA: TGTGCCAGCAGCTTAGGGACGAGGGGTAGGGAGACCCAGTACTTC. Translated: CASSLGTRGRETQYF.

The rearrangement joins TRBV4-3 to TRBJ2-2; possibly TRBD1 for D (6 bases). Germline assignment: CDR1 LGHNA and CDR2 YSLEER. The V and J ends lost 0 bases and 5 bases respectively, with 13 bases between them. The CDR3 sequence is 16 residues long. Here the CDR3 DNA reads TGCGCCAGCAGCCAAGATGCCAGGGGAAAAACCGGGGAGCTGTTTTTT. Its translation: CASSQDARGKTGELFF.

This clonotype turned up a few times. V usage is TRBV11-2 and J usage is TRBJ2-4; TRBD1 aligns across 7 bases. V dropped 4 bases and J dropped 0; count of bases not matched to a gene: 12. The CDR3 is 18 residues long. Germline V gene sequence: CDR1 SGHAT, CDR2 FQNNGV. The CDR3 spells CASSSRDRVIVAKNIQYF. The CDR3 nucleotides are TGTGCCAGCAGCTCCCGGGACAGAGTAATCGTAGCCAAAAACATTCAGTACTTC. The full variable domain, in which reference TRBV11-2 and TRBJ2-4 provide the parts outside the CDR3, is EAGVAQSPRYKIIEKRQSVAFWCNPISGHATLYWYQQILGQGPKLLIQFQNNGVVDDSQLPKDRFSAERLKGVDSTLKIQPAKLEDSAVYLCASSSRDRVIVAKNIQYFGAGTRLSVL.

The V and J genes are TRBV5-1 and TRBJ1-5; a weak D match, TRBD1 (5 bases). The ends were cut back, 1 base at V and 0 bases at J, with 8 bases in the middle. Germline V lookup: CDR1 SGHRS, CDR2 YFSETQ. The CDR3 covers 15 residues. CDR3 residues: CASSLTGVSNQPQHF. CDR3 DNA: TGCGCCAGCAGCTTGACAGGAGTTAGCAATCAGCCCCAGCATTTT.

This chain joins TRBV5-1 and TRBJ2-1; TRBD1 aligns across 9 bases. The V and J ends lost 0 bases and 8 bases, in that order; junction bases with no gene match: 9. The CDR3 spans 16 residues. In germline, CDR1 is SGHRS, CDR2 YFSETQ. CDR3 sequence (DNA): TGCGCCAGCAGCTTGGCCCGGGACAGGGATGTGGATGAGCAGTTCTTC. Protein: CASSLARDRDVDEQFF. Looking up the rest from reference TRBV5-1 and TRBJ2-1 gives the full variable domain: KAGVTQTPRYLIKTRGQQVTLSCSPISGHRSVSWYQQTPGQGLQFLFEYFSETQRNKGNFPGRFSGRQFSNSRSEMNVSTLELGDSALYLCASSLARDRDVDEQFFGPGTRLTVL.

The chain joins TRBV6-5 to TRBJ1-1, with a possible D match to TRBD1 (6 bases). V was pared by 1 base and J by 0 bases, with 6 bases between. The germline CDR1 and CDR2 sequences are MNHEY and SVGAGI. The CDR3 runs 14 residues. The DNA for the CDR3 is TGTGCCAGCAGTTACTGGGGGCTGAACACTGAAGCTTTCTTT. This gives the protein CASSYWGLNTEAFF.

This clonotype was seen many times. This chain links TRBV7-9 with TRBJ2-2, with D perhaps matching TRBD1 (5 bases). Trimming removed 7 bases from V and 4 bases from J, with 13 bases in between. CDR3 size: 14 residues. The germline CDR1 and CDR2 sequences are SEHNR and FQNEAQ (reference sequence). The CDR3 DNA reads TGTGCCAGCATGCCCAGGGCGCCCACCGGGGAGCTGTTTTTT. It translates to CASMPRAPTGELFF. Full variable domain (missing parts from reference TRBV7-9 and TRBJ2-2): DTGVSQNPRHKITKRGQNVTFRCDPISEHNRLYWYRQTLGQGPEFLTYFQNEAQLEKSRLLSDRFSAERPKGSFSTLEIQRTEQGDSAMYLCASMPRAPTGELFFGEGSRLTVL.

The chain recombines TRBV5-1 with TRBJ1-3; D is perhaps TRBD1 (6 bases). Germline V gives CDR1 SGHRS, CDR2 YFSETQ. Trimming removed 3 bases at V and 6 bases at J, with 13 bases between. The CDR3 has 14 residues. CDR3 loop: CASSSGQRVNTIYF. Here the CDR3 DNA reads TGCGCCAGCAGCTCCGGACAGAGGGTAAACACCATATATTTT. Complete variable domain (other parts from reference TRBV5-1 and TRBJ1-3): KAGVTQTPRYLIKTRGQQVTLSCSPISGHRSVSWYQQTPGQGLQFLFEYFSETQRNKGNFPGRFSGRQFSNSRSEMNVSTLELGDSALYLCASSSGQRVNTIYFGEGSWLTVV.

The sample holds a few counts of this clonotype. The genes are TRBV5-1 and TRBJ1-2; D is possibly TRBD1 (5 bases). The length of the CDR3 is 14 residues. V was trimmed by 0 bases and J by 10 bases, leaving 16 bases between them. CDR1 SGHRS and CDR2 YFSETQ come from the germline V gene. CDR3 sequence (DNA): TGCGCCAGCAGCTTGGACCCTTCGGCAGGGATCTACACCTTC. This sequence encodes CASSLDPSAGIYTF. Filled out from reference TRBV5-1 and TRBJ1-2, the complete variable domain reads KAGVTQTPRYLIKTRGQQVTLSCSPISGHRSVSWYQQTPGQGLQFLFEYFSETQRNKGNFPGRFSGRQFSNSRSEMNVSTLELGDSALYLCASSLDPSAGIYTFGSGTRLTVV.

This clonotype was counted only a few times. This chain uses TRBV10-3 with TRBJ2-2; 8 positions agree with TRBD2. In germline, CDR1 is ENHRY, CDR2 SYGVKD. The CDR3 consists of 13 residues. Losses at the gene ends were 11 bases for V and 0 bases for J; bases not matched to a gene: 2. The CDR3 region is CAGSGANTGELFF. The CDR3 DNA sequence: TGTGCCGGTAGCGGGGCGAACACCGGGGAGCTGTTTTTT.

The CDR3 loop is CASSPPGDRDRAFF. The CDR3 region has the DNA TGTGCCAGCTCACCCCCCGGGGACAGGGACCGTGCTTTCTTT. V usage is TRBV18 and J usage is TRBJ1-1; 9 nucleotides agree with TRBD1. Germline loops: CDR1 KGHSH, CDR2 LQKENI. The CDR3 runs to 14 residues. Trimming removed 3 bases from V and 11 bases from J; junction bases left unmatched: 10.

The sample holds a few counts of this clonotype. The chain uses TRBV4-1 and TRBJ1-5; the D is unclear. Germline V gene lookup returns CDR1 MGHRA and CDR2 YSYEKL. The CDR3 length is 15 residues. The V and J ends lost 0 bases and 4 bases respectively, with 10 bases between them. The CDR3 loop is CASSQERQENQPQHF. The CDR3 DNA follows: TGCGCCAGCAGCCAAGAAAGGCAAGAAAATCAGCCCCAGCATTTT.

This rearrangement joins TRBV5-1 to TRBJ1-2, with 9 bases matching TRBD1. The CDR3 runs 14 residues. V trimming: 4 bases; J trimming: 5 bases; junction bases outside the gene matches: 6. Looked up from germline, CDR1 is SGHRS and CDR2 is YFSETQ. The CDR3 nucleotides are TGCGCCAGCAGCCTCGGGACAGGGTTTTATGGCTACACCTTC. As protein: CASSLGTGFYGYTF.

The chain carries TRBV18 and TRBJ1-6, with D perhaps matching TRBD1 (6 bases). Deletions cut 4 bases from V and 5 bases from J, with 12 bases between. From germline, CDR1 is KGHSH and CDR2 LQKENI. The CDR3 contains 15 residues. Written as DNA, the CDR3 is TGTGCCAGCTCACTCTCACAGGGCAATAATTCACCCCTCCACTTT. Translation: CASSLSQGNNSPLHF.

This chain links TRBV12-3 or TRBV12-4 with TRBJ2-3, with TRBD2 as a possible D gene (6 bases). The CDR3 covers 16 residues. Trimming took off 2 bases at V and 0 bases at J, with 12 bases between the two ends. Written as DNA, the CDR3 is TGTGCCAGCAGTTTATTGGCGGGGTCTAGCACAGATACGCAGTATTTT. It is translated as CASSLLAGSSTDTQYF.

The chain joins TRBV29-1 to TRBJ2-2, with 12 bases lining up with TRBD2. V was clipped by 4 bases and J by 2 bases; unmatched bases: 8. This CDR3 has 17 amino acids. Germline V lookup: CDR1 SQVTM, CDR2 ANQGSEA. The CDR3 sequence: CSVVVSSGGVNTGELFF. CDR3 coding DNA: TGCAGCGTTGTGGTCTCTAGCGGGGGGGTAAACACCGGGGAGCTGTTTTTT.

A few counts support this clonotype. V is TRBV20-1 and J is TRBJ1-3; 7 bases agree with TRBD1. The length of the CDR3 is 16 residues. With V trimmed by 0 bases and J by 8 bases, 13 bases remained unmatched. Per the germline V gene, CDR1 is DFQATT and CDR2 is SNEGSKA (reference sequence). Here the CDR3 reads CSARDPARGLWDTIYF. The CDR3 DNA is TGCAGTGCTAGAGATCCCGCGAGGGGGCTATGGGACACCATATATTTT.

The chain couples TRBV4-3 to TRBJ2-2; 12 nucleotides line up with TRBD2. V lost 0 bases to trimming and J lost 6 bases; unmatched junction nucleotides: 2. Germline-derived CDR1 and CDR2 are LGHNA and YSLEER. The CDR3 contains 16 residues. The CDR3 DNA sequence: TGCGCCAGCAGCCAAGATCCTAGCGGGGGGGCCGGGGAGCTGTTTTTT. Protein product: CASSQDPSGGAGELFF.

This clonotype occurred once. The J gene is TRBJ2-2, the V gene TRBV3-1; perhaps TRBD2 as D (5 bases). The germline V gene encodes CDR1 LGHDT and CDR2 YNNKEL (reference sequence). V dropped 4 bases and J dropped 8 bases, with 17 bases sitting between them. The CDR3 has 15 residues. This chain's CDR3 is CASSLFYGMGGELFF. The CDR3 nucleotides read TGTGCCAGCAGCCTTTTCTACGGGATGGGAGGGGAGCTGTTTTTT.

This clonotype was detected ten times or more. J is TRBJ2-7 and V is TRBV6-5, with TRBD2 matching 7 bases. CDR3 length: 14 amino acids. Germline V lookup: CDR1 MNHEY, CDR2 SVGAGI. V gave up 3 bases and J gave up 2 bases; unmatched junction bases: 4. The CDR3 nucleotides read TGTGCCAGCAGTTATTGGGGGGGAGCCTACGAGCAGTACTTC. It yields the protein CASSYWGGAYEQYF.